The 17 T cell receptor beta chains in this list originate from one sample, sequenced in a study of CD8 T cells in ankylosing spondylitis. TCRdb used MiXCR to reprocess the 5' RACE reads, holding one entry per CDR3 protein. Counted here are around 340,000 distinct CDR3 sequences, 14% to 15% occurring once; the ten biggest clones make up approximately 1.1%. Sequenced sample: blood, either unsorted or a sorted T cell fraction (not recorded which). All receptors derive from a male donor with ankylosing spondylitis or in good health (not recorded which).

The CDR3 here is CASSLESGDYGYTF. The CDR3 DNA is TGTGCCAGCAGCTTAGAATCCGGGGACTATGGCTACACCTTC. This chain connects TRBV7-2 to TRBJ1-2; D is unresolved. The CDR3 is 14 residues long. Germline-derived CDR1 and CDR2 are SGHTA and FQGNSA. V was trimmed by 1 base and J by 3 bases, leaving 9 bases between them.

The table lists this clonotype with many counts. The V call is TRBV29-1, the J call TRBJ1-4; no clear D. CDR3 length: 13 amino acids. Germline-derived CDR1 and CDR2 are SQVTM and ANQGSEA. Trimming stripped 7 bases from V and 0 bases from J, with 9 bases between. CDR3 sequence reads: CSAYSPTNEKLFF. The CDR3 bases are TGCAGCGCATACAGCCCAACTAATGAAAAACTGTTTTTT.

This chain connects TRBV3-1 to TRBJ2-1, with TRBD2 identical over 12 bases. Germline CDR1 and CDR2: LGHDT and YNNKEL (reference sequence). The CDR3 extends over 17 amino acids. The V segment lost 0 bases and the J segment 5 bases; nucleotides outside the gene matches: 5. The CDR3 loop reads CASSQELLAGGNNEQFF. For the CDR3, the DNA is TGTGCCAGCAGCCAAGAATTACTAGCGGGGGGCAACAATGAGCAGTTCTTC.

CDR3 residues: CASSPTSRETQYF. The CDR3 DNA follows: TGTGCCAGCAGCCCAACAAGTAGGGAGACCCAGTACTTC. The chain couples TRBV7-9 to TRBJ2-5; D gene ambiguous. The germline gives CDR1 SEHNR, CDR2 FQNEAQ (reference sequence). V was cut by 5 bases and J by 5 bases, with 12 bases left in between. The CDR3 has 13 residues.

This clonotype has only a few counts. This chain uses TRBV18 with TRBJ2-2; possible D gene TRBD2, 6 bases. There are 16 residues in the CDR3. With 1 base removed from V and 1 base from J, the gap between germline ends came to 10 bases. Germline assignment: CDR1 KGHSH and CDR2 LQKENI. This CDR3 reads CASSPQNGRNTGELFF. CDR3 in DNA: TGTGCCAGCTCACCACAAAACGGGAGGAACACCGGGGAGCTGTTTTTT.

This clonotype came up a few times. The CDR3 loop is CASSRNFAQGANEQYF. The CDR3 DNA follows: TGTGCCAGCAGCCGAAACTTCGCACAGGGGGCCAACGAGCAGTACTTC. This rearrangement joins TRBV12-3 or TRBV12-4 to TRBJ2-7, with 9 bases lining up with TRBD1. Germline trimming cut 6 bases from V and 5 bases from J; bases unmatched to any gene: 14. This CDR3 is built from 16 residues.

This clonotype was found many times. In nucleotides, the CDR3 is TGTGCCACCAGCAGAGATGTAAAGAACAGTGAGACCCAGTACTTC. Protein: CATSRDVKNSETQYF. The genes are TRBV15 and TRBJ2-5; D remains unclear. This CDR3 is built from 15 residues. CDR1 and CDR2 (germline): LNHNV, YYDKDF (reference sequence). Between the trimmed V and J ends, which lost 0 bases and 5 bases, there was a span of 13 bases.

J is TRBJ1-1 and V is TRBV7-2; D remains unclear. This CDR3 is 15 amino acids long. Trimming took 1 base from V and 0 from J, leaving 9 bases between them. From germline, CDR1 is SGHTA and CDR2 FQGNSA. CDR3 bases: TGTGCCAGCAGCTTAGGAAGTCGGATGAACACTGAAGCTTTCTTT. Protein sequence: CASSLGSRMNTEAFF.

V usage is TRBV20-1 and J usage is TRBJ2-5, with 9 bases identical to TRBD2. The germline V gene encodes CDR1 DFQATT and CDR2 SNEGSKA (reference sequence). This CDR3 comprises 14 residues. Trimming at V came to 7 bases and at J to 6 bases, leaving 12 bases not matched to a gene. The CDR3: CSVAGGQARKTQYF. DNA for the CDR3: TGCAGTGTCGCGGGAGGGCAAGCCAGGAAGACCCAGTACTTC.

This clonotype was counted a few times. The gene calls are TRBV5-1 and TRBJ2-7, with TRBD2 identical over 13 bases. Looked up from germline, CDR1 is SGHRS and CDR2 is YFSETQ. The CDR3 consists of 16 residues. V trimming: 0 bases; J trimming: 6 bases; junction bases outside the gene matches: 6. The CDR3 here is CASSLEGLAGFREQYF. In DNA, the CDR3 is TGCGCCAGCAGCTTGGAGGGACTAGCGGGATTCCGCGAGCAGTACTTC.

As concerns this clonotype: A much larger clonotype is one base distant, so this may be a read error. V and J are TRBV12-3 or TRBV12-4 and TRBJ2-1, with TRBD1 identical over 9 bases. The CDR3 spans 12 residues. CDR3 amino acids: CAGSFTGGPQFF. DNA of the CDR3: TGTGCCGGCAGTTTTACAGGGGGCCCGCAGTTCTTC.

J is TRBJ2-1 and V is TRBV10-2, with 10 bases fitting TRBD2. V dropped 8 bases and J dropped 8; count of bases not matched to a gene: 9. The CDR3 is made up of 14 amino acids. Germline lookup yields CDR1 WSHSY and CDR2 SAAADI. The DNA for the CDR3 is TGCGCCAGCGTAGAAGCGGGAGGGGGACATGAGCAGTTCTTC. It yields the protein CASVEAGGGHEQFF.

This clonotype was seen repeatedly, ten times or more. The CDR3 nucleotides are TGCAGCCTGGTGGACACGAACACTGAAGCTTTCTTT. This sequence encodes CSLVDTNTEAFF. The chain joins TRBV29-1 to TRBJ1-1; D may be TRBD1 (5 bases). The length of the CDR3 is 12 residues. Trimming cost V 8 bases and J 1 base, with 11 bases left between them. The V gene's germline CDR1 is SQVTM and CDR2 ANQGSEA.

This rearrangement joins TRBV5-1 to TRBJ2-1; no clear D. Germline assignment: CDR1 SGHRS and CDR2 YFSETQ. The CDR3 contains 17 residues. Trimming left V 5 bases short and J 0 bases short, with 18 bases between. The CDR3 DNA reads TGCGCCAGCAGTCCGGGCATCAGCGAGAGCTCCTACAATGAGCAGTTCTTC. Amino acids: CASSPGISESSYNEQFF.

CDR3 coding DNA: TGTGCCAGCAGCCAAGAGCGCAGGGGGAATGTAGCTTTCTTT. It translates to CASSQERRGNVAFF. V and J are TRBV3-1 and TRBJ1-1, with 7 bases identical to TRBD1. Germline loops: CDR1 LGHDT, CDR2 YNNKEL (reference sequence). The CDR3 is 14 residues long. V dropped 0 bases and J dropped 10; count of bases not matched to a gene: 8.

This chain uses TRBV5-4 with TRBJ1-1; D gene uncertain. The CDR3 has 13 amino acids. V lost 0 bases and J 7 bases, leaving 10 bases between the germline ends. Germline CDR1 is SGHNT and CDR2 is YYREEE (reference sequence). The CDR3 region is CASSLELPFEAFF. The CDR3 region has the DNA TGTGCCAGCAGCTTGGAGCTTCCCTTTGAAGCTTTCTTT.

V usage is TRBV7-2 and J usage is TRBJ2-7; perhaps TRBD1 as D (6 bases). The CDR3 runs 14 residues. The V end lost 4 bases, the J end lost 3 bases, and 13 bases lay between the germline ends. Germline V lookup: CDR1 SGHTA, CDR2 FQGNSA. As DNA, the CDR3 is TGTGCCAGCAGCTACGACAGGCAAGTCTACGAGCAGTACTTC. Residues: CASSYDRQVYEQYF. Full variable domain (outside the CDR3, taken from reference TRBV7-2 and TRBJ2-7): GAGVSQSPSNKVTEKGKDVELRCDPISGHTALYWYRQSLGQGLEFLIYFQGNSAPDKSGLPSDRFSAERTGGSVSTLTIQRTQQEDSAVYLCASSYDRQVYEQYFGPGTRLTVT.